This T cell receptor beta chain originates from a study of shared clonotypes between healthy human individuals (dated by TCRdb to about 2020). Looking at the study overall: Three men and two women, aged 18 to 49 years, made up the cohort. For each donor, CD4 naive and CD4 memory were each given three plates, CD8 naive was given two plates, and CD8 memory was given one plate. To estimate repertoire size and how much clonotype sharing occurs between individuals, the study deeply sequenced the blood TCR repertoires of about five healthy adults. To increase sequencing depth and limit assay-specific biases, different laboratories used diverse techniques to prepare libraries and sequence TCR repertoires. Each donor's leukapheresis produced roughly between about 0.9 and 9.5 billion PBMCs. Results the study describes overall, beyond this receptor: Because the study included a small number of donors, the genetic and exposure-history diversity represented was limited. Rarefaction of sorted-subset datasets indicated incomplete sequencing despite the large sequencing depth. Compared with non-shared clonotypes, the clonotypes found in all four sorted-subset donors had higher generation probabilities. Naive subsets generally had larger estimated clonotype richness than memory subsets did. Based on pairwise subsampling, the degree of clonotype sharing among donors was expected to be affected by sequencing depth. Sampling was limited to blood, and TCR repertoires in tissue likely differ from TCR repertoires in blood. Across a few donors, about 5% of naive CD4, 3% to 3.5% of naive CD8, approximately 2.5% of memory CD4, and 0.3% to 0.45% of memory CD8 clonotypes were shared.

For the CD8 naive samples, CD45RO-negative cells were positively selected for CCR7, yielding a CD45RA+CCR7+ population from which TemRA cells were excluded. Healthy HIV-negative adults with no recently reported acute infections or vaccinations were included as donors. Only Caucasian adults living in Nashville, Tennessee, USA were represented among the donors. Blood was obtained by leukapheresis, after which PBMCs were separated by Ficoll-Histopaque density gradient centrifugation and cryopreserved in liquid nitrogen vapor phase. Analytical flow cytometry was used to check the purity and quantity of each magnetically sorted T cell population. Genomic DNA was isolated from every sorted fraction and measured by UV absorbance on a Nanodrop 2000c. Trimming takes 2 bases from V and 4 bases from J, and the germline ends sit 11 bases apart. The germline V gene specifies MDHEN as CDR1 and SYDVKM as CDR2. The cysteine opens and the phenylalanine closes a CDR3 of 14 amino acids. Of the read, only the CDR3 DNA is kept; its 42 bases are in frame from base 1.

TCR CDR3 regions were amplified from genomic DNA by multiplex PCR using the deep immunoSEQ assay. Genomic DNA extracted from each cell subset was distributed evenly over all wells of several immunoSEQ 96-well plates, and each plate served as one replicate. For sorted subsets, each replicate PCR was loaded with around 220 ng genomic DNA, equivalent to 25,000 to 35,000 T cell genomes. The purified libraries were quantified using a Qubit 3.0 fluorometer, sized with a Bioanalyzer 2100, and then quantified again using the KAPA Library Quantification kit. Every immunoSEQ 96-well plate was sequenced on a separate single-read 150-cycle Illumina NextSeq 550 flow cell. The source study handled its data this way. Because only junctional sequences without quality scores were contained in the immunoSEQ output, filtering matching that applied to full-length reads could not be performed. Sequences were annotated with PyIR, a Python wrapper for IgBLAST v1.9, and V/J genes and CDR3 were assigned using IMGT germline references. Reads with weak V/J assignments (E-value above 1e-6), missing CDR3, stop codons, out-of-frame junctions, or ambiguous translated residues were removed. V3J clonotypes were defined by identical inferred V gene, J gene, and CDR3 amino acid sequence. The percentage overlap between two repertoires was calculated by dividing the number of shared unique clonotypes by the size of the smaller repertoire. Richness of each repertoire was evaluated using RTK rarefaction, the Chao1 estimator, and Recon v2.1 estimates of unobserved clonotypes. OLGA was used to compute generation probabilities for all TCRbeta clonotypes that the gDNA method yielded from several donors. TCRdb holds this immuneACCESS table with in-frame rearrangements only. Some clones are missing; in checked studies, unresolved V genes explain under half, and the rest has no known cause. The DNA gave D and trimming, while V, J and clone size come from that table. In all, the sample holds some 1,900,000 clones, and about 94% of those were seen once. Approximately 1.2% of the sample is taken by the ten largest.

Regarding this clone: This receptor's antigen is unknown. Base quality data are lacking; no much larger clone is found one base away.

The rearranged chain carries TRBV28 and TRBJ1-2, with the identity of the D gene unclear. Sample: naive CD8+ T cells sorted from blood. Reading the label with the study, this specimen's cell subset or site is: CD45RA+CCR7+. This receptor was taken from a man younger than 35 in good health. The CDR3 protein sequence reads: CASSLKGTSYGYTF. The DNA is TGTGCCAGCAGTTTAAAGGGAACCTCCTATGGCTACACCTTC.